The T cell receptor beta chain described here comes from a study of OX40 agonist ivuxolimab in advanced cancers. On the study more broadly: Ivuxolimab doses were 0.01, 0.1, 0.3, 1.5, 3 or 10 mg/kg every 2 weeks. The group had a mean age of 60 years, ranged from about 20 to 90, and was 82.7% male. Findings of the study overall: Averaged across samples, CD8+ T cells carried more expanded clones than CD4+ did. Both CD4+ and CD8+ T cell populations in blood had undergone clonal expansion by week 6 at 0.1 to 3.0 mg/kg.

A remark on this clone: Antigen unknown.

TCRdb's table, derived via immunoSEQ multiplex PCR, lists solely in-frame clones and lacks some. The sample records tens of thousands of clones, 75% to 95% being singletons. The V gene end was trimmed by 6 bases and the J gene end by 5 bases; junction bases not matched to a gene: 10. The CDR3 is made up of 16 amino acids. Germline values: CDR1 MDHEN, CDR2 SYDVKM. The starting material was CD4+ or CD8+ T cells sorted from blood, obtained in a trial of the OX40 agonist ivuxolimab. The receptor's source is an adult with an advanced solid tumor such as melanoma, head and neck, liver or kidney cancer. The chain joins TRBV28 to TRBJ2-3; TRBD2 matches 11 bases. CDR3 region: CASSGTLAGGLDTQYF. The CDR3 DNA reads as TGTGCCAGCAGCGGGACCCTAGCGGGAGGTCTAGATACGCAGTATTTT.